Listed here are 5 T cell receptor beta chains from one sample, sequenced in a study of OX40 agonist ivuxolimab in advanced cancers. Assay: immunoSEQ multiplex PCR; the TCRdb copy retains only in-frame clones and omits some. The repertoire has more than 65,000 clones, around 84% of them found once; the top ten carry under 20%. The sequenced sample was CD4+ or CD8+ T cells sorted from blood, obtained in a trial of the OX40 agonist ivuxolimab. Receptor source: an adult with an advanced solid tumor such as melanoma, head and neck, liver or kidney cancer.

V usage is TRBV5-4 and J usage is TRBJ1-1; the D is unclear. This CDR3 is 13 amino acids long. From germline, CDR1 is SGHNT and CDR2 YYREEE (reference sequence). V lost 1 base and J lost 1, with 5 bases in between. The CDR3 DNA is TGTGCCAGCAGCTTGCAGCAGAACACTGAAGCTTTCTTT. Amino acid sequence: CASSLQQNTEAFF.

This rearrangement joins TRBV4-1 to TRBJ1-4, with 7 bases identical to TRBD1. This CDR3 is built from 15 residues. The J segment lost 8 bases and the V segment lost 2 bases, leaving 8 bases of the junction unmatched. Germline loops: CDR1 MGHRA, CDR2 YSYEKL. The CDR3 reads CASSQQQGTWEKLFF. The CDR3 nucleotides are TGCGCCAGCAGCCAACAACAGGGGACTTGGGAAAAACTGTTTTTT.

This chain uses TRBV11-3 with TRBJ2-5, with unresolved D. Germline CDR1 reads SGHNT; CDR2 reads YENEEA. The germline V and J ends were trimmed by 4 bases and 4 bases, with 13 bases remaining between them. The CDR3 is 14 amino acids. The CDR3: CASSSTAMGETQYF. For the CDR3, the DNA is TGTGCCAGCAGCTCCACCGCTATGGGAGAGACCCAGTACTTC. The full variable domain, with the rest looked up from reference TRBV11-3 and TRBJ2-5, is EAGVVQSPRYKIIEKKQPVAFWCNPISGHNTLYWYLQNLGQGPELLIRYENEEAVDDSQLPKDRFSAERLKGVDSTLKIQPAELGDSAVYLCASSSTAMGETQYFGPGTRLLVL.

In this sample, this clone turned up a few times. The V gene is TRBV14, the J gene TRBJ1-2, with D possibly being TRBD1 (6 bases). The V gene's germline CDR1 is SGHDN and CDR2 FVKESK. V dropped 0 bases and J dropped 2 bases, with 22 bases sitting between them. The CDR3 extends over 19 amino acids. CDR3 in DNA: TGTGCCAGCAGCCAAGACTTGTACCCCTCCACAGGGACAAACTATGGCTACACCTTC. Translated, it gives CASSQDLYPSTGTNYGYTF.

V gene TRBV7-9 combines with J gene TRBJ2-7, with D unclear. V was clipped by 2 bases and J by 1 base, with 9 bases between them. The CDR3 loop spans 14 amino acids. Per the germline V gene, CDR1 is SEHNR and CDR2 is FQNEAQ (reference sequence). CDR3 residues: CASSLRMDSYEQYF. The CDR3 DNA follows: TGTGCCAGCAGCTTAAGAATGGATTCCTACGAGCAGTACTTC.